The 19 T cell receptor beta chains listed next were all sequenced from one sample in a study of regulatory T cells in long-lasting Graves disease. The sample's time point: persistent/refractory GD, antithyroid drugs over 5 years with positive TRAb. PBMC-extracted RNA yielded the TCR library. Assembly of TCR beta libraries relied on iRepertoire HTBI primers together with Arm-PCR of CDR3 regions. TCRdb redid the calling of the multiplex PCR reads with MiXCR, one entry per CDR3 protein. The table has over 300,000 distinct CDR3 sequences, about 20% seen once. The sample in question was peripheral blood mononuclear cells (PBMCs), obtained when the disease was refractory, from a patient treated with antithyroid drugs. The origin of the receptors is a female donor with Graves disease.

This clonotype was detected a few times. J is TRBJ2-2 and V is TRBV11-2; D is undetermined. The CDR3 length is 16 residues. Per the germline V gene, CDR1 is SGHAT and CDR2 is FQNNGV. V shed 6 bases and J shed 5 bases, with 19 bases lying between them. CDR3 protein: CASRLSPVTETGELFF. The CDR3 DNA follows: TGTGCCAGCAGGTTATCTCCGGTCACGGAGACCGGGGAGCTGTTTTTT. Complete variable domain (other parts from reference TRBV11-2 and TRBJ2-2): EAGVAQSPRYKIIEKRQSVAFWCNPISGHATLYWYQQILGQGPKLLIQFQNNGVVDDSQLPKDRFSAERLKGVDSTLKIQPAKLEDSAVYLCASRLSPVTETGELFFGEGSRLTVL.

Points on this clonotype: A read error is possible here, since a much larger clone lies one base away. The genes are TRBV2 and TRBJ1-3; no firm D call. CDR3 length: 12 residues. The germline V gene encodes CDR1 SNHLY and CDR2 FYNNEI. CDR3 loop: CASSADWSTVYF. The CDR3 DNA reads as TGTGCCAGCAGTGCCGATTGGAGCACCGTATATTTT. Full variable domain (remainder filled in from reference TRBV2 and TRBJ1-3): EPEVTQTPSHQVTQMGQEVILRCVPISNHLYFYWYRQILGQKVEFLVSFYNNEISEKSEIFDDQFSVERPDGSNFTLKIRSTKLEDSAMYFCASSADWSTVYFGEGSWLTVV.

This clonotype has a handful of counts. The chain links TRBV3-1 to TRBJ2-7; D assignment may be TRBD1 or TRBD2 (5 bases each). CDR1 LGHDT and CDR2 YNNKEL come from the germline V gene (reference sequence). Trimming took off 0 bases at V and 9 bases at J, with 21 bases between the two ends. This CDR3 comprises 16 residues. CDR3 protein: CASSQDISGPHPGQYF. The CDR3, as DNA: TGTGCCAGCAGCCAAGACATCTCGGGACCGCATCCCGGGCAGTACTTC.

This clonotype has ten or more counts. This chain links TRBV2 with TRBJ1-4, with 7 bases lining up with TRBD1. V shed 6 bases, J shed 5 bases, and the junction held 9 bases outside the gene matches. The CDR3 has 15 amino acids. Germline V gene sequence: CDR1 SNHLY, CDR2 FYNNEI. CDR3 protein: CASRDRLRSNEKLFF. CDR3 nucleotide sequence: TGTGCCAGCAGGGACAGGCTCCGGTCGAATGAAAAACTGTTTTTT.

This clonotype was observed at least ten times. V gene TRBV7-2 combines with J gene TRBJ2-7, with D tentatively TRBD2 (7 bases). Deletions cut 4 bases from V and 5 bases from J, with 12 bases between. CDR3 length equals 13 residues. Germline CDR1 SGHTA, CDR2 FQGNSA. The chain's CDR3 is CASSSTGGHEQYF. CDR3 DNA sequence: TGTGCCAGCAGCTCGACGGGGGGCCACGAGCAGTACTTC.

The genes are TRBV19 and TRBJ2-2; no clear D. The CDR3 length is 16 residues. Trimming cost V 7 bases and J 4 bases, with 19 bases left between them. Germline CDR1 reads LNHDA; CDR2 reads SQIVND (reference sequence). CDR3 sequence reads: CASTTLLRPVTGELFF. In DNA, the CDR3 is TGTGCCAGTACCACCCTACTGAGACCGGTCACCGGGGAGCTGTTTTTT.

As for this clonotype: A far larger clone differs by one base, so this is likely a read error. This sequence joins TRBV7-8 and TRBJ2-7, with a possible D match to TRBD2 (6 bases). The V gene's germline CDR1 is SGHVS and CDR2 FQNEAQ. V lost 6 bases to trimming and J lost 2 bases, with 17 bases between them. There are 15 residues in the CDR3. Written as DNA, the CDR3 is TGTGCCAGCAGTAACAACGGGGGTCCCCCCTACGAGCAGTACTTC. Translation gives CASSNNGGPPYEQYF.

This clonotype was counted at least ten times. The gene calls are TRBV2 and TRBJ1-1; D not resolved. V gave up 2 bases and J gave up 11 bases, with 15 bases separating them. From germline, CDR1 is SNHLY and CDR2 FYNNEI. CDR3 length: 13 amino acids. CDR3 coding DNA: TGTGCCAGCAGTGAAAATGGTGCGCTGATGGCTTTCTTT. This translates into CASSENGALMAFF.

As for this clonotype: One end of the junction is discordant with germline, which a read error may explain. The chain has TRBV7-9 and TRBJ1-6; maybe TRBD1 (5 bases). The CDR3 sequence is 13 residues long. Per germline, CDR1 SEHNR and CDR2 FQNEAQ (reference sequence). The CDR3, as DNA: TGTGCCAGCAGCTTACGGTTGGGGGTCCCGCTCTACTTT. Protein product: CASSLRLGVPLYF.

The chain combines TRBV7-3 with TRBJ1-1; a possible D gene is TRBD1 (6 bases). CDR3 length equals 15 residues. Germline V CDR1 and CDR2: SGHTA, FQGTGA. Trimming removed 5 bases at V and 4 bases at J, with 17 bases between. CDR3 amino acids: CASSPQQGTTTEAFF. The DNA of the CDR3 is TGTGCCAGCAGCCCCCAGCAGGGGACCACCACTGAAGCTTTCTTT.

This clonotype was found many times. The V and J genes are TRBV7-6 and TRBJ2-7; no clear D gene. The CDR3 has 14 residues. Trimming stripped 5 bases from V and 0 bases from J, with 11 bases between. In germline, CDR1 is SGHVS, CDR2 FNYEAQ. The CDR3 coding sequence is TGTGCCAGCAGCCGTTCGGGCGCCTCCTACGAGCAGTACTTC. It specifies CASSRSGASYEQYF.

The chain links TRBV28 to TRBJ1-5; D remains unclear. The V end was cut by 6 bases, the J end by 7 bases, with 10 bases between. The CDR3 totals 12 residues. Germline CDR1 MDHEN, CDR2 SYDVKM. DNA of the CDR3: TGTGCCAGCAGCTACCTCAAGCAGCCCCAGCATTTT. Translated: CASSYLKQPQHF.

This clonotype was counted ten times or more. The chain has TRBV7-8 and TRBJ1-2; D is unclear. Looked up from germline, CDR1 is SGHVS and CDR2 is FQNEAQ. V was pared by 2 bases and J by 8 bases, with 12 bases between. The CDR3 has 13 residues. The CDR3 protein is CASSLRPGEGYTF. The DNA for the CDR3 is TGTGCCAGCAGCTTACGTCCAGGAGAGGGCTACACCTTC. Combining the CDR3 with reference TRBV7-8 and TRBJ1-2 gives the whole variable domain GAGVSQSPRYKVAKRGQDVALRCDPISGHVSLFWYQQALGQGPEFLTYFQNEAQLDKSGLPSDRFFAERPEGSVSTLKIQRTQQEDSAVYLCASSLRPGEGYTFGSGTRLTVV.

Concerning this clonotype itself: One end of the junction varies from germline; a read error may be responsible. The chain links TRBV13 to TRBJ1-4; D is uncertain. Germline loops: CDR1 PRHDT, CDR2 FYEKMQ (reference sequence). This CDR3 comprises 16 residues. The CDR3 here is CASSSGEGRANEELFF. The CDR3 bases are TGTGCCAGCAGCTCAGGAGAGGGTAGGGCTAATGAAGAACTGTTTTTT.

This chain links TRBV3-1 with TRBJ2-3, with TRBD1 matching 9 bases. The CDR3 spans 18 residues. With 4 bases clipped from V and 2 bases from J, the junction kept 13 bases outside the gene matches. Germline loops: CDR1 LGHDT, CDR2 YNNKEL (reference sequence). The CDR3 bases are TGTGCCAGCAGCCCCATAGGTCGTGGGACAGGGTCCACAGATACGCAGTATTTT. This encodes CASSPIGRGTGSTDTQYF.

This clonotype showed up just once. The rearrangement links TRBV12-3 or TRBV12-4 to TRBJ2-2, with D perhaps TRBD2 (6 bases). The CDR3 runs to 15 residues. The V end was cut by 6 bases, the J end by 1 base, with 12 bases between. The CDR3 loop reads CASSRRGWNTGELFF. CDR3 coding DNA: TGTGCCAGCAGCCGACGGGGGTGGAACACCGGGGAGCTGTTTTTT.

The rearrangement uses TRBV11-2 and TRBJ2-3; 13 positions match TRBD2. With V trimmed by 5 bases and J by 2 bases, 10 bases remained unmatched. Germline V gene data show CDR1 as SGHAT and CDR2 as FQNNGV. The CDR3 is made up of 18 amino acids. The CDR3 sequence is CASSPSLGLAGNTDTQYF. The CDR3, as DNA: TGTGCCAGCAGCCCTAGCCTGGGACTAGCGGGAAACACAGATACGCAGTATTTT.

Only one count was recorded for this clonotype. Because the CDR3's place on the DNA is in doubt, the DNA is left out and the CDR3 is given as listed by TCRdb. V gene TRBV20-1 combines with J gene TRBJ1-2. The CDR3 extends over 12 residues, inclusive of both ends. Germline CDR1 and CDR2: DFQATT and SNEGSKA (reference sequence). CDR3 region: CSAERTFYGCTF.

The chain combines TRBV27 with TRBJ2-6, with 12 bases aligning to TRBD1. There are 18 residues in the CDR3. Germline values: CDR1 MNHEY, CDR2 SMNVEV (reference sequence). J lost 2 bases, V lost 4 bases, and 6 bases had no gene match. The CDR3 coding sequence is TGTGCCAGCAGTTACCGGGACAGGGGGCGGGCTGGGGCCAACGTCCTGACTTTC. Translation gives CASSYRDRGRAGANVLTF.